This T cell receptor beta chain was sequenced for a study of T cell repertoires in cytomegalovirus infection. Study as a whole: Evidence of both CMV infection and a matching HLA type came from public TCR beta signatures.

MiXCR was run by TCRdb on the reads, yielding one entry per CDR3 protein. Among around 330,000 distinct CDR3 sequences listed, about a sixth were seen once. On this clonotype itself: Its antigen is unknown.

General study findings and limits: Clonotype analysis showed dominance of the ex vivo response by HLA-C-restricted CMV-specific TCR beta clonotypes.

V was trimmed by 0 bases and J by 2 bases, leaving 19 bases between them. The CDR3 totals 18 residues. Germline V CDR1 and CDR2: SGHVS, FNYEAQ. V gene TRBV7-6 combines with J gene TRBJ2-5; D possibly uses TRBD1 or TRBD2 (5 bases each). The clonotype was recovered from a human donor in good health (CMV status not recorded). Some clones in this sample may be carry-over from other donors' samples. The sample consisted of PBMCs. The DNA of the CDR3 is TGTGCCAGCAGCTTAGCGCCCCAGGGACGGAGAATACAAGAGACCCAGTACTTC. This codes for CASSLAPQGRRIQETQYF.